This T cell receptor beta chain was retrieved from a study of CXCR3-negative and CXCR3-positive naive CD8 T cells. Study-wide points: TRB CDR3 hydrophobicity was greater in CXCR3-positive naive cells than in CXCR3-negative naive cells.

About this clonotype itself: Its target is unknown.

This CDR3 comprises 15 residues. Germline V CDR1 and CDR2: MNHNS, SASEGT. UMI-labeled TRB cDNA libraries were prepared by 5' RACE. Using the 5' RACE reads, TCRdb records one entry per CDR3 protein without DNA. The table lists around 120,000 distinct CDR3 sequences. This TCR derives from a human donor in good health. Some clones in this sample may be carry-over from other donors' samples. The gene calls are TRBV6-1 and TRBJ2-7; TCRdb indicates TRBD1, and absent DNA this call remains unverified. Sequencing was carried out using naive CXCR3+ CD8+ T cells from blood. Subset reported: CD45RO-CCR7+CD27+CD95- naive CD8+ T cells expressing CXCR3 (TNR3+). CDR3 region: CASSGGTGGTYEQYF.